The sequence of this T cell receptor beta chain was determined in a study of shared clonotypes between healthy human individuals. Study results and caveats: It was anticipated that sequencing depth would influence how many clonotypes donors shared.

The CDR3 is 14 residues long. Trimming left V 4 bases short and J 7 bases short, with 17 bases between. Germline V lookup: CDR1 MNHNS, CDR2 SASEGT. PBMC DNA, left unsorted, was sequenced on ten immunoSEQ deep assay plates. TCRdb's copy holds only in-frame clones and misses some; the assay was immunoSEQ multiplex PCR. The sample lists under 600,000 clones, around 78% occurring once. Notes on this clone: Its antigen remains unidentified.

The TCR sequence derives from a woman aged 40 to 49 in good health. Some clones in this sample may be carry-over from other donors' samples. Sequencing was carried out using PBMCs. The chain uses TRBV6-1 and TRBJ2-7; D gene unclear. This chain's CDR3 is CASSVGRTAREQYF. The CDR3 nucleotides read TGTGCCAGCAGTGTCGGACGGACCGCACGGGAGCAGTACTTC.